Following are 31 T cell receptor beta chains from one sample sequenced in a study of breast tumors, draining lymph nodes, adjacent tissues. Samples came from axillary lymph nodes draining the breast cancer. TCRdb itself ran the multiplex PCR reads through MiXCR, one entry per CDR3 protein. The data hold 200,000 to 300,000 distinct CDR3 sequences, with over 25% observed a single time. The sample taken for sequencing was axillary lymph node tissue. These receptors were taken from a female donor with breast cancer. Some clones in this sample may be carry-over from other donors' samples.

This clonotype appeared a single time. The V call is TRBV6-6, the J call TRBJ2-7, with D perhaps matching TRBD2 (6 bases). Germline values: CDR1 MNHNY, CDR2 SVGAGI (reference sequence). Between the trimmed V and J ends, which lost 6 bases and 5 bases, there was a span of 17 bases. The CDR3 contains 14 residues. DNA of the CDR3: TGTGCCAGCAGCGGGGGTTTCGGGGTCGACGAGCAGTACTTC. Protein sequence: CASSGGFGVDEQYF.

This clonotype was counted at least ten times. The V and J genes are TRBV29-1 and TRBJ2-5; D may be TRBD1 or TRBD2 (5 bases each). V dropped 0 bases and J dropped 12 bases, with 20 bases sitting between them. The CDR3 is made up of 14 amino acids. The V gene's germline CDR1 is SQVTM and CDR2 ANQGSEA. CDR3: CSVEDNRDPAPKYF. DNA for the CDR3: TGCAGCGTTGAAGACAACCGGGACCCCGCTCCAAAGTACTTC.

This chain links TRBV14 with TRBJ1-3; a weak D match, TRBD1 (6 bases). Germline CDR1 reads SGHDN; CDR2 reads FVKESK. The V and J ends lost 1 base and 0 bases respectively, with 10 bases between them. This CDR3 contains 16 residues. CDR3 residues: CASSQAGTTSGNTIYF. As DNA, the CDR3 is TGTGCCAGCAGCCAAGCCGGGACAACCTCTGGAAACACCATATATTTT.

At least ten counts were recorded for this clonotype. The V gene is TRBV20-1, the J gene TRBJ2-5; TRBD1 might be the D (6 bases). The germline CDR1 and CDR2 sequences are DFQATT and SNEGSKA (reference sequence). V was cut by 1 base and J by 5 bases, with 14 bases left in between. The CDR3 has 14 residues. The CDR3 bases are TGCAGTGCTAGAGTCGGAAACAGGGCGGAGACCCAGTACTTC. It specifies CSARVGNRAETQYF.

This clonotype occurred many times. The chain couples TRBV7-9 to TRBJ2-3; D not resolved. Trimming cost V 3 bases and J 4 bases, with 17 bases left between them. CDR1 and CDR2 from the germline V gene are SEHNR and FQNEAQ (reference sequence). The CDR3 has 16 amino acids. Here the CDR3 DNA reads TGTGCCAGCAGCTTCTTAAGGTCTGGGCTGGCAGATACGCAGTATTTT. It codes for CASSFLRSGLADTQYF.

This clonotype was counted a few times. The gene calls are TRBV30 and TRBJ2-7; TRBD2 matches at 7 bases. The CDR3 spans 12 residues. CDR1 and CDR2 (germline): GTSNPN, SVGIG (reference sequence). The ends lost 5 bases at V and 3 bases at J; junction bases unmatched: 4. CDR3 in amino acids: CAWSSGDYEQYF. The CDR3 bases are TGTGCCTGGTCTAGCGGCGACTACGAGCAGTACTTC.

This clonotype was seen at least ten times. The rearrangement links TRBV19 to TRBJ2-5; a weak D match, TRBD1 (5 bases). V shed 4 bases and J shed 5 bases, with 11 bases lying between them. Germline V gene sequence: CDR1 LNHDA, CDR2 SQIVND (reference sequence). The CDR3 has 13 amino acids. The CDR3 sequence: CASSTPGSETQYF. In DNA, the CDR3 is TGTGCCAGTAGTACCCCAGGGTCGGAGACCCAGTACTTC.

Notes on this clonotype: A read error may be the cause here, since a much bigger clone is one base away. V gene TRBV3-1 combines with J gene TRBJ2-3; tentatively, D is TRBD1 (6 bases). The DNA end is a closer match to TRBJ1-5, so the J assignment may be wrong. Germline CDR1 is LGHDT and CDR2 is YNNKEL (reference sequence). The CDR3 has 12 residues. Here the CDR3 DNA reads TGTGCCAGCAGCGTCCGGACAGATACGCAGCATTTT. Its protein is CASSVRTDTQHF.

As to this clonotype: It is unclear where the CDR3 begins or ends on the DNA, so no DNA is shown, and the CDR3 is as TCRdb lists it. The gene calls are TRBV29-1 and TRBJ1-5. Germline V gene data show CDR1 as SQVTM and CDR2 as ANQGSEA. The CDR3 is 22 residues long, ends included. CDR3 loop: CSGGGRAYGYTFGSGTNQPQHF.

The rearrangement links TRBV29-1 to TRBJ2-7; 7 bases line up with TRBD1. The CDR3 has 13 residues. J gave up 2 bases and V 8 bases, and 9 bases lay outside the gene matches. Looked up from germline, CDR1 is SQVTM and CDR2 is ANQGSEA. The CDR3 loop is CSLTGEITYEQYF. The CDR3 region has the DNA TGCAGCCTAACAGGGGAGATTACCTACGAGCAGTACTTC.

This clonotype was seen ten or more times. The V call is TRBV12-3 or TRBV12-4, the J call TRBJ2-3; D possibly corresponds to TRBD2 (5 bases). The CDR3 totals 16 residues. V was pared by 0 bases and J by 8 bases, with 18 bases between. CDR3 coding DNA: TGTGCCAGCAGTTTAGCGCTTCGGCTAGCCGCCGGTACGCAGTATTTT. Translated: CASSLALRLAAGTQYF.

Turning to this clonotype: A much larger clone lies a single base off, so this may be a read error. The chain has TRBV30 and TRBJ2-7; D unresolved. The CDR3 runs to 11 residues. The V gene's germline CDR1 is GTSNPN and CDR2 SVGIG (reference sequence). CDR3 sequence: CAWSVGDERYF. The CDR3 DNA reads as TGTGCCTGGAGTGTAGGTGACGAGCGGTACTTC.

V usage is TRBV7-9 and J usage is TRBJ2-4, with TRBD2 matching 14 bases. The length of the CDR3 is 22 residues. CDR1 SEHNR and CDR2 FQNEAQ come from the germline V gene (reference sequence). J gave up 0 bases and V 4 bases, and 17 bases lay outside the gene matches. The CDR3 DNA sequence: TGTGCCAGCAGCTCCCCCGGTCTGGGACTAGCGGGAGTACAGGTAGCCAAAAACATTCAGTACTTC. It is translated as CASSSPGLGLAGVQVAKNIQYF.

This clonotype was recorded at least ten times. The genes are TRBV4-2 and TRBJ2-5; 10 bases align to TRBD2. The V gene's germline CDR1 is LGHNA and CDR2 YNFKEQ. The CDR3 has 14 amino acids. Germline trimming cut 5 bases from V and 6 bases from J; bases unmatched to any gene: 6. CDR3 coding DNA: TGTGCCAGCAGCAAGCGGGAGGGTGGGAAGACCCAGTACTTC. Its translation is CASSKREGGKTQYF.

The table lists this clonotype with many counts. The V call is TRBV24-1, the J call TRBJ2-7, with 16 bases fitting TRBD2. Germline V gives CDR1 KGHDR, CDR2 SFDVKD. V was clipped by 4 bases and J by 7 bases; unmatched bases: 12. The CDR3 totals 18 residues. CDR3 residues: CATSEGTSGRARSGEQYF. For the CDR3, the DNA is TGTGCCACCAGTGAAGGGACTAGCGGGAGGGCCAGGTCCGGGGAGCAGTACTTC.

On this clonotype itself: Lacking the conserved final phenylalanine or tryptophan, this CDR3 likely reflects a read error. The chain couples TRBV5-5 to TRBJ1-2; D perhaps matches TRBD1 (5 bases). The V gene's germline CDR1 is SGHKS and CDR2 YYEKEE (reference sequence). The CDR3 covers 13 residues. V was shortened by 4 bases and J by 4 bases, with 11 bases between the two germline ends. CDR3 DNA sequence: TGTGCCAGCAGCGAGACAGTTTTCTATGGCTACACCTGC. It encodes CASSETVFYGYTC.

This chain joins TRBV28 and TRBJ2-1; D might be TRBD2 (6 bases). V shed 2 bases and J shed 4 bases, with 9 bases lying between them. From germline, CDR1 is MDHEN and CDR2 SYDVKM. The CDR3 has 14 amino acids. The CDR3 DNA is TGTGCCAGCAGTTTAACGGGACTTTACAATGAGCAGTTCTTC. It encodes CASSLTGLYNEQFF.

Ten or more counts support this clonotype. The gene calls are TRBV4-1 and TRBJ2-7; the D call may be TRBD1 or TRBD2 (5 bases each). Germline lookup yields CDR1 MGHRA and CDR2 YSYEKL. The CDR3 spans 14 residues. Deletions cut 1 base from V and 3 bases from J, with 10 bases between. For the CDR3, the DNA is TGCGCCAGCAGCCAAGTTGGGGGAGACTACGAGCAGTACTTC. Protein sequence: CASSQVGGDYEQYF.

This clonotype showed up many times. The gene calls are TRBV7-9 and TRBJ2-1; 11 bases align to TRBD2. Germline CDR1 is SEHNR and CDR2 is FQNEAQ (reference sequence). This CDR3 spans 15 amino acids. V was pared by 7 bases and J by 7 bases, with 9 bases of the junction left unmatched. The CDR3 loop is CASIHTSGSWNEQFF. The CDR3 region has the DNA TGTGCCAGCATCCATACTAGCGGGAGTTGGAATGAGCAGTTCTTC.

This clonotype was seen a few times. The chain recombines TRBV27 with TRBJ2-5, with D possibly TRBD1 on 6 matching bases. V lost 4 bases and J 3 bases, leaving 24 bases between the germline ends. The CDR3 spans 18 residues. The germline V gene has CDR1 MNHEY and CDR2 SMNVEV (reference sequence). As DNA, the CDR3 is TGTGCCAGCAGTTCCCGATGGGACACGACACACCCTAAAGAGACCCAGTACTTC. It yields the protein CASSSRWDTTHPKETQYF.

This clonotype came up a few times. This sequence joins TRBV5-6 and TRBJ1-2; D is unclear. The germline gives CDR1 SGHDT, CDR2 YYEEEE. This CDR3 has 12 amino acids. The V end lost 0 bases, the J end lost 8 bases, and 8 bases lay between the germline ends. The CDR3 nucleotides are TGTGCCAGCAGCTTGGTGGGCACCGGCTACACCTTC. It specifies CASSLVGTGYTF. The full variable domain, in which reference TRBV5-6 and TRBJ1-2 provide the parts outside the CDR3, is DAGVTQSPTHLIKTRGQQVTLRCSPKSGHDTVSWYQQALGQGPQFIFQYYEEEERQRGNFPDRFSGHQFPNYSSELNVNALLLGDSALYLCASSLVGTGYTFGSGTRLTVV.

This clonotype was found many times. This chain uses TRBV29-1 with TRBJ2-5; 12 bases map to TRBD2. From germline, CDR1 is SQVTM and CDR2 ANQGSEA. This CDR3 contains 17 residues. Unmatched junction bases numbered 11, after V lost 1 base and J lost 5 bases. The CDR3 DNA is TGCAGCGTTGAAGCTCGGCTAGCGGGAGGGCCTTGGGAGACCCAGTACTTC. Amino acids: CSVEARLAGGPWETQYF.

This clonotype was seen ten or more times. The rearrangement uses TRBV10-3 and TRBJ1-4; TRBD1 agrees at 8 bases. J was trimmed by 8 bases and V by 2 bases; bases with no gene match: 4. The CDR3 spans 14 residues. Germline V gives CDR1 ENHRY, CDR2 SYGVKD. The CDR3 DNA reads TGTGCCATCAGTGAGGGACAGGGAGAAGAAAAACTGTTTTTT. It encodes CAISEGQGEEKLFF.

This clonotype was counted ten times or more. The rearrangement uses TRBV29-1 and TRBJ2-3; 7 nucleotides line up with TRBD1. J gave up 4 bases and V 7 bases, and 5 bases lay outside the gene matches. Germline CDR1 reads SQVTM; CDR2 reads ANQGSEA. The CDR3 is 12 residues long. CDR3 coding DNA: TGCAGCGCCTACAGGGGTTCAGATACGCAGTATTTT. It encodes CSAYRGSDTQYF.

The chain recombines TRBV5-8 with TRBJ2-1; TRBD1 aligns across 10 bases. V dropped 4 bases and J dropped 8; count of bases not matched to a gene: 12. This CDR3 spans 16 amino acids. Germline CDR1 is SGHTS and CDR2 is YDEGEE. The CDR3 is CASSKTGTGASDEQFF. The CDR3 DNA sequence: TGTGCCAGCAGCAAAACCGGGACAGGGGCTTCGGATGAGCAGTTCTTC.

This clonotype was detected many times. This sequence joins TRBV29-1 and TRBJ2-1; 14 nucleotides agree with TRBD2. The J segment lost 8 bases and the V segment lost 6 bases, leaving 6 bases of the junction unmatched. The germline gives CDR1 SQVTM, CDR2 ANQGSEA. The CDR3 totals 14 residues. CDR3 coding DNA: TGCAGCGTCGGGACTAGCGGGAGTCAATATGAGCAGTTCTTC. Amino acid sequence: CSVGTSGSQYEQFF.

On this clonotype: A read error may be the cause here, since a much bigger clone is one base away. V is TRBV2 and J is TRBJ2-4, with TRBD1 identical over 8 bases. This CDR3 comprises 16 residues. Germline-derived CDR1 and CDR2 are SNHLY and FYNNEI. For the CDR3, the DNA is TGTGCCAGCAGTGAAGCGAGGACAGGGACCAAAAACATTCGGTACTTC. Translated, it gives CASSEARTGTKNIRYF.

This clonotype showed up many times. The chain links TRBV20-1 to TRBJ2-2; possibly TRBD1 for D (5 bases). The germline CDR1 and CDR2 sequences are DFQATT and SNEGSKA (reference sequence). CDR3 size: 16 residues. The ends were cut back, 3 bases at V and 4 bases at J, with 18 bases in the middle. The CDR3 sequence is CSASAVGHALTGELFF. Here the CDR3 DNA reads TGCAGTGCTAGTGCTGTAGGACACGCACTCACCGGGGAGCTGTTTTTT.

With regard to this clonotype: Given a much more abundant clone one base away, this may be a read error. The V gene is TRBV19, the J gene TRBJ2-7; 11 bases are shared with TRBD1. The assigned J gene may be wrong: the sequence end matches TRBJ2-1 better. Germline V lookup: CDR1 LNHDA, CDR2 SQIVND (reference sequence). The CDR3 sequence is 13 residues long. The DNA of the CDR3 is TGTGCCAGTCGGGACAGGGGGGTCTACGAGCAGTTCTTC. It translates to CASRDRGVYEQFF.

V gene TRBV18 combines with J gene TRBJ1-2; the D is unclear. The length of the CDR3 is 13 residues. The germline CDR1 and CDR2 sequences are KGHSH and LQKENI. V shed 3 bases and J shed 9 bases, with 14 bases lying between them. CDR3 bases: TGTGCCAGCTCACCGGACCCCTTGGGTAGCTACACCTTC. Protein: CASSPDPLGSYTF.

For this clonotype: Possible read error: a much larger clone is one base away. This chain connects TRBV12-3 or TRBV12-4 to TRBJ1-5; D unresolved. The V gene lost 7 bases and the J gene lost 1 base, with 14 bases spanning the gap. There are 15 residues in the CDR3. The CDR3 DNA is TGTGCCAGCACCTCGGACTTACCGAGCAATCAGCCCCAGCATTTT. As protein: CASTSDLPSNQPQHF.